This is a list of T cell receptor beta chains from one sample in a study of TIL therapy for anti-PD-1-resistant metastatic lung cancer. Repertoires were generated with immunoSEQ multiplex PCR, while TCRdb's copy carries only in-frame clones and drops some. The table has roughly 11,000 clones, about 80% seen once. This specimen was blood, taken at baseline. The receptors derive from a person between 25 and 80 years old with non-small cell lung cancer. Each CDR3 is given with its conserved first and last residue. The D gene is left open where the match is weak. The size of a clone is reported for some rows only, either as once, few or many, or as a class for expanded clones.

J: TRBJ2-2
size: NA
D: TRBD2
V: TRBV18
DNA: TGTGCCAGCTCACTAACGCGACTAGCGGGAGCCGCGAACACCGGGGAGCTGTTTTTT
CDR3: CASSLTRLAGAANTGELFF

J: TRBJ1-2
size: NA
D: NA
V: TRBV29-1
DNA: TGCAGCGCCCCCGACAACGGGAATAATAACTATGGCTACACCTTC
CDR3: CSAPDNGNNNYGYTF

J: TRBJ2-1
size: NA
D: TRBD2
V: TRBV9
DNA: TGTGCCAGCAGCCCAAGGACTAGCGGGAGTGGGGGCTCCTACAATGAGCAGTTCTTC
CDR3: CASSPRTSGSGGSYNEQFF

J: TRBJ2-6
size: NA
D: NA
V: TRBV5-1
DNA: TGCGCCAGCAGCTTGCAGGGGCGCCCTGGGGCCAACGTCCTGACTTTC
CDR3: CASSLQGRPGANVLTF

J: TRBJ1-5
size: NA
D: TRBD1
V: TRBV10-2
DNA: TGCGCCAGCCGGGACAGGGCAAGCAATCAGCCCCAGCATTTT
CDR3: CASRDRASNQPQHF

J: TRBJ1-4
size: NA
D: TRBD1
V: TRBV4-2
DNA: TGTGCCAGCAGCCAAGCTCAGGACAGGGTCAGCGAAAAACTGTTTTTT
CDR3: CASSQAQDRVSEKLFF

J: TRBJ1-2
size: NA
D: NA
V: TRBV30
DNA: TGTGCCTGGAGTGTATTAGGGAACTATGGCTACACCTTC
CDR3: CAWSVLGNYGYTF

J: TRBJ2-7
size: NA
D: TRBD1
V: TRBV9
DNA: TGTGCCAGCAGCGTGGACAGGGGAGGCGAGCAGTACTTC
CDR3: CASSVDRGGEQYF

J: TRBJ2-3
size: NA
D: TRBD1
V: TRBV7-3
DNA: TGTGCCAGCAGCTTAGGACAGGGGGCGTCAGATACGCAGTATTTT
CDR3: CASSLGQGASDTQYF

J: TRBJ2-1
size: NA
D: NA
V: TRBV7-2
DNA: TGTGCCAGCAGCCCCGCTTCCTCCTACAATGAGCAGTTCTTC
CDR3: CASSPASSYNEQFF

J: TRBJ1-5
size: NA
D: NA
V: TRBV7-8
DNA: TGTGCCAGCAGCTTAGTGACGGGGCCAAGGCAGCCCCAGCATTTT
CDR3: CASSLVTGPRQPQHF

J: TRBJ2-1
size: NA
D: TRBD2
V: TRBV7-6
DNA: TGTGCCAGCAGCTTATGGTCCGTCCTCGGGGGGGAGCAGTTCTTC
CDR3: CASSLWSVLGGEQFF

J: TRBJ2-3
size: NA
D: NA
V: TRBV5-1
DNA: TGCGCCAGTAGTATCGGGGGCACAGATACGCAGTATTTT
CDR3: CASSIGGTDTQYF

J: TRBJ2-6
size: few
D: NA
V: TRBV7-9
DNA: TGTGCCAGCAGAATCTCGACTGCCGGGGCCAACGTCCTGACTTTC
CDR3: CASRISTAGANVLTF

J: TRBJ2-1
size: NA
D: TRBD1
V: TRBV18
DNA: TGTGCCAGCTCACCGGACGCAGGGGGCCTGTTCTTC
CDR3: CASSPDAGGLFF

J: TRBJ1-4
size: once
D: NA
V: TRBV27
DNA: TGTGCCAGCAGTTTGATGGCCCGAGGTTCAACTAATGAAAAACTGTTTTTT
CDR3: CASSLMARGSTNEKLFF

J: TRBJ2-5
size: NA
D: TRBD2
V: TRBV7-2
DNA: TGTGCCAGCAGCTTAGGAGCGGGAACAGGGACCCAGTACTTC
CDR3: CASSLGAGTGTQYF

J: TRBJ2-1
size: NA
D: NA
V: TRBV18
DNA: TGTGCCAGCTCACCCCGCAATGAGCAGTTCTTC
CDR3: CASSPRNEQFF

J: TRBJ2-2
size: once
D: NA
V: TRBV19
DNA: TGTGCCAGTAGTACCGCAGAGAACACCGGGGAGCTGTTTTTT
CDR3: CASSTAENTGELFF

J: TRBJ2-3
size: once
D: NA
V: TRBV10-2
DNA: TGCGCCAGCAGTGATCCGGGGCGAGGAGATACGCAGTATTTT
CDR3: CASSDPGRGDTQYF